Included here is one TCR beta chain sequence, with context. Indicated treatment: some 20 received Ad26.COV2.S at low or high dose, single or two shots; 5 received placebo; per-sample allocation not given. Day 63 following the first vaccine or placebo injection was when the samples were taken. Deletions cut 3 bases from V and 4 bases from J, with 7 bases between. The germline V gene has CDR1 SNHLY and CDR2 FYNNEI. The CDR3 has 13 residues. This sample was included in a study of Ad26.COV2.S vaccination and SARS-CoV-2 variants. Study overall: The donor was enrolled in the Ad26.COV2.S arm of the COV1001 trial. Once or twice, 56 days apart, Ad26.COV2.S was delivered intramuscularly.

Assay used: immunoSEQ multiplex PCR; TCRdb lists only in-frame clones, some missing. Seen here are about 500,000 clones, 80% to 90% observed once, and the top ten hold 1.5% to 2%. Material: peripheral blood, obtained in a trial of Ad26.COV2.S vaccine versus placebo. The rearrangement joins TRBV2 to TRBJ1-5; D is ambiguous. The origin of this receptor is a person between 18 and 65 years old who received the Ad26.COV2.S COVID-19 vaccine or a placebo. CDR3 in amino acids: CASSDGWNQPQHF. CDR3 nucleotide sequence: TGTGCCAGCAGTGACGGGTGGAATCAGCCCCAGCATTTT.